The source of this T cell receptor beta chain is a study of vaccination and CD4 T cells after COVID-19 (dated by TCRdb to between 2022 and 2023). Study-level background: The convalescent cohort included six males and four females, with two Hispanic individuals, seven Caucasians, two Asians and one multiracial person. Each participant got two doses of either the Pfizer-BioNTech BNT162b2 vaccine (n=8) or the Moderna mRNA-1273 vaccine (n=2). Post-COVID blood samples were collected from convalescent patients a median of approximately 100 days after diagnosis, with a range of roughly 30 to 170 days. Post-vaccine blood samples were obtained a median of about 77 days after the second vaccine dose, with a range of about 12 to 241 days. Overlapping spike peptide pools from SARS-CoV-2 and from the common cold coronaviruses HCoV-NL63, HCoV-OC43 and HCoV-229E were used as culture stimuli. Control cultures used a CEFX viral epitope pool as positive control, an HIV-1 Nef peptide pool as negative control, or no peptide. The spike-specific CD4+ TCR repertoire was compared before and after mRNA vaccination in about nine COVID-19 convalescent patients and a handful of infection-naive healthy vaccine recipients. An earlier paper using these donors assessed, at the TCR clonotype level, memory CD4+ T cell crossreactivity between SARS-CoV-2 and common cold coronavirus spike proteins. Points the paper makes about the study in general: Nearly all vaccine-specific clones in convalescent patients (304 of 307) were mono-reactive for SARS-CoV-2 spike rather than cross-reactive with common cold coronaviruses. In convalescent patients, a median around 83% of post-vaccine SARS-CoV-2-reactive clones were detected only after vaccination, and vaccine-specific priming was suggested by this finding. Only a relatively small number of convalescent patients were included in the study, and early timepoints following natural infection were not analyzed. Although the median number of SARS-CoV-2-reactive clonotypes went up from some 23 after infection to some 37 after vaccination, the increase was not significant.

With respect to this clonotype: There is no known antigen for this receptor. No much larger clone exists at a distance of one base, and base qualities are not known.

The label giving this sample's treatment or condition can be read as: roughly 10-day PBMC culture with coronavirus spike peptide pools or control peptides (ViraFEST assay). CD4+ T cells from unexposed donors were collected before the COVID-19 pandemic (2011-2018). The ViraFEST assay, used in the study, expanded antigen-specific T cells with peptide pools and then identified the expanded clonotypes through TCR sequencing. Each well held two million PBMCs cultured with approximately 10 ug/ml peptide pools in IMDM containing around 5% human AB serum and approximately 10 IU/ml IL-2. On days 3 and 7, half of the culture medium was replaced with fresh IL-2-containing medium. CD4+ T cells were isolated after roughly 10 days of culture through negative selection using the EasySep CD4+ T cell isolation kit. As cell numbers permitted, CD4+ T cells from unexposed donors were tested for reactivity to SARS-CoV-2 S and N and to four common cold coronavirus spike pools. Ficoll-Paque Plus gradient centrifugation was used to isolate PBMCs from whole blood, and the isolated PBMCs were then either used fresh or cryopreserved at -140C. In general, triplicate wells were set up for every culture condition. Leukapheresis product for the unexposed donors was purchased commercially.

Trimming leaves V shorter by 5 bases and J shorter by 6 bases, with the junction holding 7 bases beyond the gene matches. CDR1 DFQATT and CDR2 SNEGSKA are derived from the germline V gene (reference sequence). The CDR3 contains 13 residues, cysteine and phenylalanine counted. Here the CDR3 DNA is all that survives: 39 bases in frame from base 1. Library preparation was by PCR. TCR sequencing of DNA from cultured CD4+ T cells used the Oncomine TCR Beta short-read assay at the Johns Hopkins FTIC core. The QIAamp micro DNA kit was used to extract genomic DNA from the cultured CD4+ T cells. Oncomine TCR Beta libraries made from cultured CD4+ T cells were pooled using unique dual indexes and sequenced on an Illumina iSeq 100. Processing in the source paper ran as follows. Non-productive sequences were removed, and CDR3s not starting with C, not ending with F or W, or shorter than 7 amino acids were discarded. The MANAFEST web application was used to identify antigen-specific clonotypes by comparing peptide-stimulated wells against reference wells and other culture wells. For a clone to be called positive, the clone needed an FDR below 0.05, an odds ratio above 5, and a productive frequency above 0.1% in at least two of three replicate wells. Cross-reactive clonotypes were defined as significantly expanded in both SARS-CoV-2 spike wells and at least one common cold coronavirus spike condition. Levenshtein distances (stringdist) and unrooted phylogenetic trees (ape) in R version 3.6.1 were used to assess CDR3 homology. The public sequencing data were trimmed at Q25 with fastp and processed into clonotypes with MiXCR by TCRdb, which kept only in-frame beta chains. Rows with a matching CDR3 protein are joined into one entry that keeps the most common DNA and genes. What appears here as the V and J calls and clone size reflects TCRdb's work, not the paper's. The sample table records some 4,400 distinct CDR3 sequences; roughly 60% of these occur just once. Of the sample, about 40% is held by the ten largest clones.

The chain is encoded by TRBV20-1 joined to TRBJ2-7; 10 nucleotides in the junction match TRBD2. This clonotype originated in a human donor in good health. Sequencing used CD4+ T cells from blood, cultured in vitro. The nucleotide sequence is TGCAGTGCTGAGACTAGCGGGTATGGCGAGCAGTACTTC. Translated, this is CSAETSGYGEQYF.